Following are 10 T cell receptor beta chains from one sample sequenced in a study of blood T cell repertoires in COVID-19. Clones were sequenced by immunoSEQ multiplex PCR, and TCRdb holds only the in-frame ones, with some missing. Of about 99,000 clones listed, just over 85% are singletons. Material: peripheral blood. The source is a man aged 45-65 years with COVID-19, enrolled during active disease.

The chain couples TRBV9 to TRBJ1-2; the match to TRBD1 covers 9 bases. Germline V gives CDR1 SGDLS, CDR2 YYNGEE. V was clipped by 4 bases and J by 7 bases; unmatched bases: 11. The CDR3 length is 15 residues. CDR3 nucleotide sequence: TGTGCCAGCAGCCCCGGCGGGGGACAGGGATCTGGCTACACCTTC. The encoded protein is CASSPGGGQGSGYTF.

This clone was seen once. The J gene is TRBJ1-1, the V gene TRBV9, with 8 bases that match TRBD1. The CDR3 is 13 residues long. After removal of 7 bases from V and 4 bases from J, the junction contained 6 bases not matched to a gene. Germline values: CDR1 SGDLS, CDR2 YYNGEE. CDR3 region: CASGRGLSTEAFF. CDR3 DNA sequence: TGTGCCAGCGGCAGGGGGCTCTCCACTGAAGCTTTCTTT.

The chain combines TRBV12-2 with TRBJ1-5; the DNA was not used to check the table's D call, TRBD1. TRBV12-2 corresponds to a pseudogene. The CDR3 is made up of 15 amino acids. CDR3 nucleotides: TGTGCAAGTCGACCTCGGACAGCTGACAATCAGCCCCAGCATTTT. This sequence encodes CASRPRTADNQPQHF.

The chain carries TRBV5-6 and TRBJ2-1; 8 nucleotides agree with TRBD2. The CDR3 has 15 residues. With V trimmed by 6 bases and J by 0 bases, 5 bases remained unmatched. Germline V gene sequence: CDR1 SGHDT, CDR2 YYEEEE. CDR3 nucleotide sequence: TGTGCCAGCACCCCGGGGGGGAGCTCCTACAATGAGCAGTTCTTC. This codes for CASTPGGSSYNEQFF. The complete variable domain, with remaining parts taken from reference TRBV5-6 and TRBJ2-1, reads DAGVTQSPTHLIKTRGQQVTLRCSPKSGHDTVSWYQQALGQGPQFIFQYYEEEERQRGNFPDRFSGHQFPNYSSELNVNALLLGDSALYLCASTPGGSSYNEQFFGPGTRLTVL.

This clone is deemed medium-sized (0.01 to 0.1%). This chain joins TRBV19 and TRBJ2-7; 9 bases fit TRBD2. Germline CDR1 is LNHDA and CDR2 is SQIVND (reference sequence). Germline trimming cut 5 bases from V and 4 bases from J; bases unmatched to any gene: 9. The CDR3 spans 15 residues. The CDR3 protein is CASSDSGLARYEQYF. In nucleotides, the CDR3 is TGTGCCAGTAGTGATTCGGGACTAGCTCGATACGAGCAGTACTTC.

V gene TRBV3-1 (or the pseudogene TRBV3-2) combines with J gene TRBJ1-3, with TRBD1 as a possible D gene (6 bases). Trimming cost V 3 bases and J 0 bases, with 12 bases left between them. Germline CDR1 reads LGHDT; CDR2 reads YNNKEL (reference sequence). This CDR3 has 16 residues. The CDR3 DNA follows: TGTGCCAGCAGCCACTACAGGGTCGACTCTGGAAACACCATATATTTT. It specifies CASSHYRVDSGNTIYF.

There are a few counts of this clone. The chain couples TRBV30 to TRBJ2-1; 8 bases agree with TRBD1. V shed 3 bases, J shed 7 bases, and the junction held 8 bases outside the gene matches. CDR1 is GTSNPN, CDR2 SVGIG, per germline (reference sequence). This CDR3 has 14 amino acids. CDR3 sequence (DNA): TGTGCCTGGAGGCAGGGGGCCCCGTGGAATGAGCAGTTCTTC. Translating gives CAWRQGAPWNEQFF.

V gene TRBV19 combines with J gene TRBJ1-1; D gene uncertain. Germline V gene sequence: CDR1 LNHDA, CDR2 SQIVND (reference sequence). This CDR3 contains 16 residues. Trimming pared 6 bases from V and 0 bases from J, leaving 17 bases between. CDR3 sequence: CASRPTSFFMNTEAFF. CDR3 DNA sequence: TGTGCCAGTAGACCAACAAGTTTTTTCATGAACACTGAAGCTTTCTTT.

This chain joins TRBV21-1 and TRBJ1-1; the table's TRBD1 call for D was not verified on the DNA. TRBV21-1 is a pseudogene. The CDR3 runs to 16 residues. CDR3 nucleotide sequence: TGTGCCAGCAGGAAATACAGGGGGCGCAGGACAACTGAAGCTTTCTTT. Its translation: CASRKYRGRRTTEAFF.

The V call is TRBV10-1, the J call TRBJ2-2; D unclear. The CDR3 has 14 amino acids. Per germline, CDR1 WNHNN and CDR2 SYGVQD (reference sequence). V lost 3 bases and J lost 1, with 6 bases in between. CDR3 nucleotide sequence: TGCGCCAGCAGTGAATCGGGGAACACCGGGGAGCTGTTTTTT. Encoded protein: CASSESGNTGELFF.